The clone carrying this T cell receptor beta chain was seen just once. The data were taken from a study of OX40 agonist ivuxolimab in advanced cancers. The V and J ends lost 5 bases and 1 base, in that order; junction bases with no gene match: 5. This CDR3 is 15 amino acids long. Germline V gene data show CDR1 as MDHEN and CDR2 as SYDVKM. Assay used: immunoSEQ multiplex PCR; TCRdb lists only in-frame clones, some missing. The data hold roughly 80,000 clones, with around nine tenths observed a single time. The TCR was taken from an adult with an advanced solid tumor such as melanoma, head and neck, liver or kidney cancer. The chain joins TRBV28 to TRBJ1-3; 7 nucleotides line up with TRBD1. The sequencing here drew on CD4+ or CD8+ T cells sorted from blood, taken in a trial of the OX40 agonist ivuxolimab. The CDR3 spells CASSLIQGSGNTIYF. The CDR3 nucleotides are TGTGCCAGCAGTCTAATACAGGGGTCTGGAAACACCATATATTTT.